This T cell receptor (beta chain) was recorded in a study of OX40 agonist ivuxolimab in advanced cancers. TCRdb keeps only in-frame clones here, not all; method: immunoSEQ multiplex PCR. The sample has over 25,000 clones, over 75% seen once. Trimming took off 1 base at V and 6 bases at J, with 10 bases between the two ends. The CDR3 length is 13 residues. The germline gives CDR1 MNHEY, CDR2 SMNVEV (reference sequence). This clone appeared many times. The source was CD4+ or CD8+ T cells sorted from blood, collected in a trial of the OX40 agonist ivuxolimab. The receptor was isolated from an adult with an advanced solid tumor such as melanoma, head and neck, liver or kidney cancer. The chain has TRBV27 and TRBJ2-7, with D perhaps matching TRBD1 or TRBD2 (5 bases each). In DNA form, the CDR3 reads TGTGCCAGCAGTTTATTCAGGGACGGCGAGCAGTACTTC. Translating it yields CASSLFRDGEQYF.